The clone carrying this T cell receptor beta chain has only one observation. Antigen unknown. Other DNA sequences in the same sample also yield this CDR3. V lost 3 bases, J lost 4 bases, and 7 bases lay in between. CDR1 is MDHEN and CDR2 is SYDVKM in the germline V gene. The CDR3 is 12 amino acids. This sample is drawn from a study of T cell responses to AZD1222 COVID-19 vaccine. The wider study: Whether given at about 4 or about 12 weeks, second doses were pooled. Study-level results: Spike-specific TCR breadth and depth went up after people got two AZD1222 doses. Reports indicate that nearly half of spike-specific TCRs are directed at unmutated variant regions.

Here immunoSEQ multiplex PCR was the method, and the copy in TCRdb shows in-frame clones only, minus some. The table shows approximately 79,000 clones, with 80% to 90% occurring only once. The material was peripheral blood, obtained on day 0 of AZD1222 vaccination. This chain joins TRBV28 and TRBJ2-7; D tentatively fits TRBD1 or TRBD2 (5 bases each). This receptor was taken from an adult in good health. The CDR3 DNA is TGTGCCAGCAGTTTGGGGGTGTACGAGCAGTACTTC. This codes for CASSLGVYEQYF. Combining the CDR3 with reference TRBV28 and TRBJ2-7 gives the whole variable domain DVKVTQSSRYLVKRTGEKVFLECVQDMDHENMFWYRQDPGLGLRLIYFSYDVKMKEKGDIPEGYSVSREKKERFSLILESASTNQTSMYLCASSLGVYEQYFGPGTRLTVT.